A selection of T cell receptor beta chains follows, all from one sample in a study of blood T cell repertoires in COVID-19. Sequencing used immunoSEQ multiplex PCR; TCRdb keeps in-frame clones, though not all of them. The sample includes about 340,000 clones, 92% of them seen just once. Sequencing was performed on PBMCs or T cells enriched from blood (not recorded which). The receptors originated from a woman under 40 who had recovered from COVID-19. CDR3s include the opening cysteine and the closing phenylalanine or tryptophan. D genes are given only for firm matches. A clone size is listed for some rows: how often the clone was seen (once, few, many), or a class if it is expanded.

V gene	J gene	D gene	clone size	CDR3 protein	CDR3 DNA
TRBV4-1	TRBJ2-1	-	-	CASRTGLASSYNEQFF	TGCGCCAGCAGGACGGGACTCGCCAGCTCCTACAATGAGCAGTTCTTC
TRBV6-5	TRBJ2-7	-	-	CASQGRWGSYEQYF	TGTGCCAGCCAGGGGAGATGGGGCTCCTACGAGCAGTACTTC
TRBV11-2	TRBJ2-3	TRBD2	-	CASSLGLAGARQYF	TGTGCCAGCAGCTTAGGGCTAGCGGGCGCCCGGCAGTATTTT
TRBV12-3/TRBV12-4	TRBJ1-3	-	-	CASSFVSGNTIYF	TGTGCCAGCAGTTTCGTCTCTGGAAACACCATATATTTT
TRBV28	TRBJ2-7	TRBD1	-	CASSPHDRVSHEQYF	TGTGCCAGCAGTCCTCACGACAGGGTTTCGCACGAGCAGTACTTC
TRBV28	TRBJ1-6	TRBD1	-	CASRNAGTGFVFRSPLHF	TGTGCCAGCAGGAACGCGGGGACAGGGTTTGTTTTTCGTTCACCCCTCCACTTT
TRBV24-1	TRBJ2-1	-	-	CATSDPDSGDEQFF	TGTGCCACCAGTGATCCGGACTCTGGGGATGAGCAGTTCTTC
TRBV6-2/TRBV6-3	TRBJ1-5	TRBD1	-	CASSPGTGVNQPQHF	TGTGCCAGCAGTCCCGGGACAGGGGTCAATCAGCCCCAGCATTTT
TRBV6-2/TRBV6-3	TRBJ2-7	-	-	CASSGDILPGEQYF	TGTGCCAGCAGCGGGGACATCCTCCCGGGGGAGCAGTACTTC
TRBV30	TRBJ2-1	-	-	CAWSVGNPGYNEQFF	TGTGCCTGGAGTGTAGGGAACCCGGGATACAATGAGCAGTTCTTC
TRBV19	TRBJ1-1	-	-	CASTSQGGVTEAFF	TGTGCCAGTACCTCGCAGGGTGGGGTCACTGAAGCTTTCTTT
TRBV28	TRBJ1-2	-	-	CASRQGAYGYTF	TGTGCCAGCAGACAGGGTGCCTATGGCTACACCTTC
TRBV10-3	TRBJ1-5	-	-	CAISEGLNQPQHF	TGTGCCATCAGTGAGGGGCTTAATCAGCCCCAGCATTTT
TRBV27	TRBJ1-1	TRBD1	-	CASSSTGSTTEAFF	TGTGCCAGCAGTTCGACAGGGTCAACCACTGAAGCTTTCTTT
TRBV28	TRBJ1-5	TRBD1	-	CASVWGQGPGQPQHF	TGTGCCAGCGTTTGGGGACAGGGACCCGGTCAGCCCCAGCATTTT
TRBV2	TRBJ2-5	TRBD2	-	CASNLAGLQETQYF	TGTGCCAGCAACTTAGCGGGCCTCCAAGAGACCCAGTACTTC
TRBV11-1	TRBJ1-2	-	-	CASSLAGTVNYGYTF	TGTGCCAGCAGCTTAGCGGGCACAGTCAACTATGGCTACACCTTC
TRBV19	TRBJ1-1	TRBD1	-	CASTMTGAMNTEAFF	TGTGCCAGTACGATGACAGGGGCCATGAACACTGAAGCTTTCTTT
TRBV27	TRBJ2-1	-	-	CASSLNRGGEQFF	TGTGCCAGCAGTTTAAACAGGGGGGGTGAGCAGTTCTTC
TRBV11-2	TRBJ2-7	-	-	CASSLGAYEQYF	TGTGCCAGCAGCTTAGGAGCCTACGAGCAGTACTTC
TRBV7-3	TRBJ2-1	TRBD1	once	CASSSQPTTGSHLSSYNEQFF	TGTGCCAGCAGCTCGCAACCTACGACAGGGTCCCACCTTAGCTCCTACAATGAGCAGTTCTTC
TRBV7-9	TRBJ1-3	-	-	CASSRQAFSGNTIYF	TGTGCCAGCAGCCGACAGGCCTTCTCTGGAAACACCATATATTTT
TRBV9	TRBJ1-1	-	-	CASSVGPADTEAFF	TGTGCCAGCAGCGTAGGGCCCGCTGACACTGAAGCTTTCTTT
TRBV12-3/TRBV12-4	TRBJ2-2	-	-	CATSTGGELFF	TGTGCCACTTCGACAGGCGGGGAGCTGTTTTTT
TRBV24-1	TRBJ1-2	TRBD1	-	CATSGSTGGLFYGYTF	TGTGCCACCAGTGGCTCAACAGGGGGTTTATTCTATGGCTACACCTTC
TRBV5-4	TRBJ2-1	TRBD2	-	CASSWASGGPEQFF	TGTGCCAGCAGCTGGGCTAGCGGGGGACCGGAGCAGTTCTTC
TRBV4-2	TRBJ2-1	TRBD2	-	CASSQDLSRGAGGEQFF	TGTGCCAGCAGCCAAGATCTTTCCCGGGGGGCGGGGGGTGAGCAGTTCTTC
TRBV7-7	TRBJ1-4	-	-	CASSLATGEKLFF	TGTGCTAGCAGCTTAGCAACAGGGGAAAAACTGTTTTTT
TRBV29-1	TRBJ1-1	TRBD1	few	CSVVVGDRNTEAFF	TGCAGCGTTGTTGTGGGGGACAGAAACACTGAAGCTTTCTTT
TRBV10-3	TRBJ1-1	-	-	CAISTDASTEAFF	TGTGCCATCAGCACAGACGCGAGCACTGAAGCTTTCTTT
TRBV5-1	TRBJ2-1	-	few	CASSRTDSGNEQFF	TGCGCCAGCAGCCGAACGGACTCGGGGAATGAGCAGTTCTTC
TRBV6-5	TRBJ1-2	-	-	CASSSGLLSGYTF	TGTGCCAGCAGCTCCGGACTCCTATCTGGCTACACCTTC
TRBV18	TRBJ2-7	TRBD2	-	CASSALDASGTRAKQYF	TGTGCCAGCTCAGCGCTAGATGCCTCCGGGACTAGGGCTAAGCAGTACTTC
TRBV6-5	TRBJ1-1	TRBD1	-	CASRDRGLNTEAFF	TGTGCCAGCAGAGACAGGGGACTGAACACTGAAGCTTTCTTT
TRBV5-1	TRBJ1-1	-	-	CASSSMPQGSEAEAFF	TGCGCCAGCAGCTCCATGCCACAGGGAAGTGAAGCTGAAGCTTTCTTT
TRBV30	TRBJ1-2	-	-	CAWSKSVARRDGYTF	TGTGCCTGGAGTAAGAGTGTAGCCAGGCGGGATGGCTACACCTTC
TRBV19	TRBJ2-2	TRBD2	-	CASTSGSTGELFF	TGTGCCAGTACTAGCGGGAGCACCGGGGAGCTGTTTTTT
TRBV12-2	TRBJ2-7	-	-	CASRSRQFHEQYF	TGTGCAAGTCGCTCCCGACAGTTCCACGAGCAGTACTTC
TRBV12-3/TRBV12-4	TRBJ2-5	-	-	CASSSQEGETQYF	TGTGCCAGCAGTTCCCAGGAGGGCGAGACCCAGTACTTC
TRBV28	TRBJ2-2	-	-	CASSLRQTGTGELFF	TGTGCCAGCAGTTTAAGGCAGACGGGCACCGGGGAGCTGTTTTTT
TRBV7-8	TRBJ1-2	-	-	CASSLGTGPGYGYTF	TGTGCCAGCAGCTTAGGTACAGGGCCGGGGTATGGCTACACCTTC